This T cell receptor beta chain was captured in a study of control samples from healthy donors and cancer patients. Looked up from germline, CDR1 is SQVTM and CDR2 is ANQGSEA. Trimming took 3 bases from V and 0 from J, leaving 14 bases between them. The CDR3 is made up of 15 amino acids. Libraries were prepared by immunoSEQ multiplex PCR; TCRdb keeps only in-frame clonotypes and omits some of them. Of almost 90,000 clones detected, roughly 84% appear once; the ten largest clones hold less than 2.5%. Sequenced material: blood. The chain employs TRBV29-1 and TRBJ1-1; TRBD1 might be the D (6 bases). The clonotype comes from a woman in her 40s in good health. The CDR3 spells CSVELDRIMNTEAFF. For the CDR3, the DNA is TGCAGCGTTGAGCTCGACAGGATCATGAACACTGAAGCTTTCTTT.